This passage covers 30 T cell receptor beta chains from one sample sequenced in a study of blood T cells in healthy people across ages. Next came a second PCR, run for about 6 to 11 cycles, which used a sample-barcoded 5' primer along with a J-beta primer mix. TCRdb re-called the 5' RACE reads through MiXCR, storing one row per CDR3 protein. The data hold 900,000 to 950,000 distinct CDR3 sequences, with roughly 28% observed a single time. This sample also appeared in a second study, on T cells of mothers and their children.

Sequenced: blood. The receptors come from a woman in her thirties or forties in good health.

This clonotype was seen repeatedly, ten times or more. J is TRBJ2-7 and V is TRBV7-9; D uncertain. The germline V gene encodes CDR1 SEHNR and CDR2 FQNEAQ (reference sequence). V lost 3 bases and J 1 base, leaving 16 bases between the germline ends. This CDR3 region has 16 residues. CDR3 in DNA: TGTGCCAGCAGCTTTGATATGTCCCAGGAGTCCTACGAGCAGTACTTC. Translation gives CASSFDMSQESYEQYF.

This clonotype was detected only a few times. V usage is TRBV5-4 and J usage is TRBJ2-4; 12 bases fit TRBD1. The junction had 6 bases not matched to a gene; V was cut back by 2 bases and J by 6 bases. CDR3 length: 16 amino acids. Germline V lookup: CDR1 SGHNT, CDR2 YYREEE (reference sequence). Here the CDR3 DNA reads TGTGCCAGCAGCTTTGGGACAGGGGGCCTGGGAAACATTCAGTACTTC. This encodes CASSFGTGGLGNIQYF.

This clonotype has a handful of counts. The gene calls are TRBV4-1 and TRBJ2-7; perhaps TRBD1 as D (6 bases). There are 17 residues in the CDR3. V gave up 0 bases and J gave up 1 base, with 16 bases separating them. CDR1 and CDR2 from the germline V gene are MGHRA and YSYEKL. CDR3 bases: TGCGCCAGCAGCCAAGATCCTACAGGGCAAGTGTCCTACGAGCAGTACTTC. As protein: CASSQDPTGQVSYEQYF.

This chain joins TRBV12-3 or TRBV12-4 and TRBJ1-1; 9 nucleotides line up with TRBD1. The CDR3 is 12 residues long. The V segment lost 5 bases and the J segment 6 bases; nucleotides outside the gene matches: 1. This chain's CDR3 is CASSTGGAEAFF. The CDR3 region has the DNA TGTGCCAGCAGTACAGGGGGCGCTGAAGCTTTCTTT.

V and J are TRBV9 and TRBJ2-3; 13 nucleotides agree with TRBD2. V trimming: 2 bases; J trimming: 6 bases; junction bases outside the gene matches: 6. CDR3 length equals 16 residues. Germline V gene lookup returns CDR1 SGDLS and CDR2 YYNGEE. In DNA form, the CDR3 reads TGTGCCAGCAGCGTCACTAGCGGGGGGGAAGGCGATACGCAGTATTTT. Translated, it gives CASSVTSGGEGDTQYF.

Here the CDR3 reads CASSLREDGISPQYF. The CDR3 DNA sequence: TGTGCCAGCAGCTTAAGGGAGGACGGCATATCTCCGCAGTACTTC. The V call is TRBV7-2, the J call TRBJ2-5, with D possibly being TRBD2 (6 bases). Trimming left V 2 bases short and J 11 bases short, with 21 bases between. CDR3 length equals 15 residues. Germline CDR1 SGHTA, CDR2 FQGNSA.

The chain has TRBV6-1 and TRBJ2-1; TRBD1 matches at 9 bases. The CDR3 loop spans 16 amino acids. V trimming: 7 bases; J trimming: 0 bases; junction bases outside the gene matches: 7. CDR1 is MNHNS, CDR2 SASEGT, per germline. CDR3 nucleotide sequence: TGTGCCAGCAACAGGGGGCAGGGGACCTCCTACAATGAGCAGTTCTTC. It specifies CASNRGQGTSYNEQFF.

The chain's CDR3 is CAWSPRGASPLHF. The CDR3 region has the DNA TGTGCCTGGAGTCCCCGCGGGGCCTCACCCCTCCACTTT. V and J are TRBV30 and TRBJ1-6; a possible D gene is TRBD1 (5 bases). V dropped 2 bases and J dropped 10 bases, with 12 bases sitting between them. This CDR3 region has 13 residues. The V gene's germline CDR1 is GTSNPN and CDR2 SVGIG (reference sequence).

Note on this clonotype: A read error may account for a junction end that differs from germline. V and J are TRBV5-6 and TRBJ2-3, with 9 positions matching TRBD1. Germline CDR1 SGHDT, CDR2 YYEEEE. The CDR3 has 15 residues. CDR3 in DNA: TGTACCAGCAGCTTAACGACAGGGGGGCTAGATACGCAGTATTTT. As protein: CTSSLTTGGLDTQYF.

This clonotype has only a few counts. The chain combines TRBV7-2 with TRBJ1-2, with a tentative D call TRBD1 (5 bases). Per germline, CDR1 SGHTA and CDR2 FQGNSA. V was cut by 3 bases and J by 11 bases, with 22 bases left in between. The CDR3 totals 15 residues. In nucleotides, the CDR3 is TGTGCCAGCAGCTTCCAGGGCGTTGGGGGATCCCCATACACCTTC. As protein: CASSFQGVGGSPYTF.

The gene calls are TRBV5-1 and TRBJ2-3; the match to TRBD1 covers 10 bases. CDR3 size: 15 residues. The ends lost 3 bases at V and 4 bases at J; junction bases unmatched: 5. CDR1 SGHRS and CDR2 YFSETQ come from the germline V gene. CDR3 region: CASSSGTGDSDTQYF. The CDR3 bases are TGCGCCAGCAGCTCCGGGACAGGGGATTCAGATACGCAGTATTTT.

This clonotype has a count of ten or more. The chain uses TRBV12-3 or TRBV12-4 and TRBJ2-5; 7 nucleotides line up with TRBD1. The CDR3 is 14 residues long. The V gene end was trimmed by 7 bases and the J gene end by 2 bases; junction bases not matched to a gene: 7. This chain's CDR3 is CASTLAGGQETQYF. The DNA of the CDR3 is TGTGCCAGCACCCTAGCAGGGGGACAAGAGACCCAGTACTTC.

Only a few counts were recorded for this clonotype. The chain uses TRBV12-3 or TRBV12-4 and TRBJ2-3; D perhaps matches TRBD2 (5 bases). The CDR3 is made up of 17 amino acids. V was shortened by 1 base and J by 0 bases, with 14 bases between the two germline ends. CDR3 bases: TGTGCCAGCAGTTTAGTTGGCGGGTCTTGGAGCACAGATACGCAGTATTTT. Residues: CASSLVGGSWSTDTQYF.

This clonotype appeared a single time. A read error may produce the germline difference seen at one junction end. The chain is built from TRBV28 and TRBJ2-5; D unresolved. Matching the DNA end better, TRBJ2-7 makes the J call doubtful. Per the germline V gene, CDR1 is MDHEN and CDR2 is SYDVKM. The CDR3 consists of 13 residues. CDR3 loop: CAGSFWGSYEQYF. As DNA, the CDR3 is TGTGCCGGCAGTTTCTGGGGTTCCTACGAGCAGTACTTC.

The chain joins TRBV6-1 to TRBJ1-5, with 8 bases that match TRBD1. CDR3 length: 15 residues. V trimming: 5 bases; J trimming: 4 bases; junction bases outside the gene matches: 7. Germline lookup yields CDR1 MNHNS and CDR2 SASEGT. The CDR3 here is CASSRGQGGNQPQHF. In DNA, the CDR3 is TGTGCCAGCAGTAGAGGACAGGGCGGAAATCAGCCCCAGCATTTT.

The rearrangement uses TRBV20-1 and TRBJ2-2; TRBD1 matches at 7 bases. Germline V gene sequence: CDR1 DFQATT, CDR2 SNEGSKA (reference sequence). The V and J ends lost 1 base and 0 bases, in that order; junction bases with no gene match: 2. The CDR3 consists of 15 residues. CDR3 sequence reads: CSARAGTANTGELFF. In DNA form, the CDR3 reads TGCAGTGCTAGAGCCGGGACAGCGAACACCGGGGAGCTGTTTTTT.

The V and J genes are TRBV10-3 and TRBJ2-7, with TRBD2 as a possible D gene (5 bases). Per germline, CDR1 ENHRY and CDR2 SYGVKD. V dropped 10 bases and J dropped 0 bases, with 13 bases sitting between them. CDR3 length: 13 amino acids. CDR3 protein: CATGIGDSYEQYF. CDR3 nucleotide sequence: TGTGCCACCGGTATCGGGGACTCCTACGAGCAGTACTTC.

This rearrangement joins TRBV27 to TRBJ2-3; D not certain. V was clipped by 6 bases and J by 5 bases, with 9 bases between them. This CDR3 contains 12 residues. CDR1 is MNHEY, CDR2 SMNVEV, per germline (reference sequence). CDR3 protein: CASRPRGDTQYF. For the CDR3, the DNA is TGTGCCAGCAGACCCCGTGGAGATACGCAGTATTTT.

The J gene is TRBJ2-3, the V gene TRBV6-5; 7 bases match TRBD2. CDR1 is MNHEY, CDR2 SVGAGI, per germline. V dropped 7 bases and J dropped 1; count of bases not matched to a gene: 5. This CDR3 region has 14 residues. The chain's CDR3 is CASTRAGGTDTQYF. As DNA, the CDR3 is TGTGCCAGCACGAGGGCGGGAGGCACAGATACGCAGTATTTT.

The V call is TRBV4-2, the J call TRBJ1-2; D is possibly TRBD1 (5 bases). With 3 bases removed from V and 4 bases from J, the gap between germline ends came to 9 bases. The CDR3 consists of 13 residues. CDR1 is LGHNA and CDR2 is YNFKEQ in the germline V gene. The CDR3 bases are TGTGCCAGCAGCCAGGACCAGGGCTATGGCTACACCTTC. It translates to CASSQDQGYGYTF.

To note about this clonotype: This sequence may be a read error, since a much larger clone differs from it by one base. The chain uses TRBV7-3 and TRBJ2-7; 9 nucleotides agree with TRBD2. The CDR3 totals 16 residues. Germline CDR1 and CDR2: SGHTA and FQGTGA. CDR3 in DNA: TGTGCCAGCAGCTCCGCAGGCGGGGGGGCCTACAATGAGCAGTGCTTC. Protein: CASSSAGGGAYNEQCF.

This clonotype has only one observation. This may arise from a read error, as a much more abundant clone is one base away. This sequence joins TRBV6-2 or TRBV6-3 and TRBJ2-3; TRBD1 or TRBD2 may be the D gene (5 bases each). CDR3 length: 16 amino acids. V lost 5 bases to trimming and J lost 2 bases, with 17 bases between them. The V gene's germline CDR1 is MNHEY and CDR2 SVGEGT. The CDR3, as DNA: TGTGCCAGCAGTCCGTGGTGGGGGTTGGACACAGATACGCAGTATTTT. Residues: CASSPWWGLDTDTQYF.

The chain links TRBV28 to TRBJ2-6; 8 bases are shared with TRBD1. Germline values: CDR1 MDHEN, CDR2 SYDVKM. The CDR3 runs 20 residues. The V segment lost 2 bases and the J segment 0 bases; nucleotides outside the gene matches: 12. For the CDR3, the DNA is TGTGCCAGCAGTTTAATCGGCGATTGGGACAGGCCCTCTGGGGCCAACGTCCTGACTTTC. Residues: CASSLIGDWDRPSGANVLTF.

This chain connects TRBV20-1 to TRBJ1-2, with TRBD1 matching 9 bases. The ends lost 5 bases at V and 7 bases at J; junction bases unmatched: 14. CDR3 length: 15 residues. Germline V gives CDR1 DFQATT, CDR2 SNEGSKA (reference sequence). CDR3 sequence reads: CSAPVRGDRAFGYTF. CDR3 in DNA: TGCAGTGCTCCTGTGCGCGGGGACAGGGCTTTTGGCTACACCTTC.

This clonotype is a singleton in its sample. Mismatch with germline at one junction end may stem from a read error. The chain combines TRBV27 with TRBJ1-2; D remains unclear. Germline-derived CDR1 and CDR2 are MNHEY and SMNVEV (reference sequence). The CDR3 has 15 amino acids. The CDR3 DNA sequence: TGTGCGAGCAGCCCGAGGGAGCAAAGGAGCTATGGCTACACCTTC. Its translation: CASSPREQRSYGYTF.

V is TRBV20-1 and J is TRBJ2-1; D is perhaps TRBD1 or TRBD2 (6 bases each). Trimming removed 3 bases from V and 13 bases from J, with 25 bases in between. The CDR3 length is 15 residues. Germline V gene lookup returns CDR1 DFQATT and CDR2 SNEGSKA (reference sequence). CDR3 nucleotides: TGCAGTGCTAGCACCTACGGTAGGGGGGTAGAGACCCAGTTCTTC. Translated: CSASTYGRGVETQFF.

Points on this clonotype: The junction does not match germline at one end; this may be a read error. This chain joins TRBV10-3 and TRBJ1-2, with 11 bases aligning to TRBD1. Germline V lookup: CDR1 ENHRY, CDR2 SYGVKD. The CDR3 sequence is 13 residues long. As DNA, the CDR3 is TGTGCCGTCAGTGGGACAGGGGGCTATGGCTACACCTTC. Translation: CAVSGTGGYGYTF.

The V and J genes are TRBV7-3 and TRBJ1-1, with D uncertain. The V gene's germline CDR1 is SGHTA and CDR2 FQGTGA. V lost 4 bases, J lost 12 bases, and 21 bases lay in between. The CDR3 length is 14 residues. CDR3 residues: CASSSKLPGPGSFF. In DNA, the CDR3 is TGTGCCAGCAGCTCCAAACTACCGGGCCCCGGGTCTTTCTTT. Using reference TRBV7-3 and TRBJ1-1 for the parts outside the CDR3, the full variable domain is GAGVSQTPSNKVTEKGKYVELRCDPISGHTALYWYRQSLGQGPEFLIYFQGTGAADDSGLPNDRFFAVRPEGSVSTLKIQRTERGDSAVYLCASSSKLPGPGSFFGQGTRLTVV.

The rearrangement uses TRBV5-1 and TRBJ1-2; tentatively, D is TRBD1 (5 bases). V dropped 4 bases and J dropped 6 bases, with 22 bases sitting between them. The CDR3 sequence is 16 residues long. Germline CDR1 and CDR2: SGHRS and YFSETQ. Here the CDR3 reads CASSPGTFSLPDGYTF. The CDR3 DNA sequence: TGCGCCAGCAGCCCCGGGACCTTCTCACTGCCGGATGGCTACACCTTC.

The rearrangement uses TRBV3-1 and TRBJ2-5; tentatively, D is TRBD1 (6 bases). The CDR3 contains 15 residues. Trimming took off 4 bases at V and 11 bases at J, with 23 bases between the two ends. In germline, CDR1 is LGHDT, CDR2 YNNKEL (reference sequence). CDR3 nucleotides: TGTGCCAGCAGCCCAGACAGGCTCCCCTACAATGAGCAGTACTTC. It is translated as CASSPDRLPYNEQYF.